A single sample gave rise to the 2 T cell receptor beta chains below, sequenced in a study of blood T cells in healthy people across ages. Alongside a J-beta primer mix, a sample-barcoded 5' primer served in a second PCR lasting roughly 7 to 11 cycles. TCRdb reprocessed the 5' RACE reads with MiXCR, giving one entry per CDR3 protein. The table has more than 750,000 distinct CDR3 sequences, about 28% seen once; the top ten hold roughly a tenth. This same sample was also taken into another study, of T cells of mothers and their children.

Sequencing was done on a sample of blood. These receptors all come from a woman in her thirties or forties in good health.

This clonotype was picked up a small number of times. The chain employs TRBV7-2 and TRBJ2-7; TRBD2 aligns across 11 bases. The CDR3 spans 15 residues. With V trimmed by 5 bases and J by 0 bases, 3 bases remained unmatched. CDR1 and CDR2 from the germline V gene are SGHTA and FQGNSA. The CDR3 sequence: CASSISGGDSYEQYF. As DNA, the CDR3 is TGTGCCAGCAGCATTAGCGGGGGGGACTCCTACGAGCAGTACTTC.

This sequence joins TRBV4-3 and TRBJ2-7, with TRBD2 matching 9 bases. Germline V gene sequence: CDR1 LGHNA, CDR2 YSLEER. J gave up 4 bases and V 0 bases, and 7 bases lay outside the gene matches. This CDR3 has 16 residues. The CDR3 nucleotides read TGCGCCAGCAGCCAAGAGTGGACTAGCGTGGGGTACGAGCAGTACTTC. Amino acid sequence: CASSQEWTSVGYEQYF.